This T cell receptor beta chain was found in a study of shared clonotypes between healthy human individuals. Whole-study results and caveats: In having few donors, the study represented limited genetic and exposure-history diversity.

The CDR3 covers 17 residues. Germline V CDR1 and CDR2: GTSNPN, SVGIG (reference sequence). V lost 2 bases to trimming and J lost 4 bases; unmatched junction nucleotides: 12. Naive CD8 cells lacked CD45RO and underwent positive selection for CCR7, leaving out terminally differentiated effector memory CD45RA+ cells. Caucasian adults residing in Nashville, Tennessee made up all the donors. Evenly divided among several immunoSEQ plates was the genomic DNA of each subset. When replicate PCRs were run on sorted subsets, they used 150 to 200 ng DNA, 30,000 to 35,000 T cell genomes. Libraries were prepared by immunoSEQ multiplex PCR; TCRdb keeps only in-frame clonotypes and omits some of them. Counted here are about 2 million clones, about 95% occurring once; the ten biggest clones make up roughly 1%. Of note for this clone: Its target is unknown.

Sequencing input: naive CD8+ T cells sorted from blood. This chain uses TRBV30 with TRBJ2-3; TRBD2 matches at 10 bases. This TCR was recovered from a man younger than 35 in good health. The CDR3 here is CAWSPDFERGGPDTQYF. CDR3 coding DNA: TGTGCCTGGAGTCCCGACTTTGAGCGGGGGGGCCCAGATACGCAGTATTTT.